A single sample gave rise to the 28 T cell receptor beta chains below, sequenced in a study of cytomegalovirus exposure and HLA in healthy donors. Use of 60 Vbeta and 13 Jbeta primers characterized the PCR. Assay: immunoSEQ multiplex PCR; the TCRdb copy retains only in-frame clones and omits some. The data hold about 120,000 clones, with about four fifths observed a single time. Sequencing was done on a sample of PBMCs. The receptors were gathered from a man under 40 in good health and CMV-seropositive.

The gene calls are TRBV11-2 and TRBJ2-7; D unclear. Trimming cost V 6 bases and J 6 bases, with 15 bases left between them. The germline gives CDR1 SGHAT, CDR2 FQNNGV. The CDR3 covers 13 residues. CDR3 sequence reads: CASRGRVHSEQYF. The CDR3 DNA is TGTGCCAGCAGGGGTCGGGTCCACTCCGAGCAGTACTTC. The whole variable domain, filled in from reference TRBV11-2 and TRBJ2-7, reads EAGVAQSPRYKIIEKRQSVAFWCNPISGHATLYWYQQILGQGPKLLIQFQNNGVVDDSQLPKDRFSAERLKGVDSTLKIQPAKLEDSAVYLCASRGRVHSEQYFGPGTRLTVT.

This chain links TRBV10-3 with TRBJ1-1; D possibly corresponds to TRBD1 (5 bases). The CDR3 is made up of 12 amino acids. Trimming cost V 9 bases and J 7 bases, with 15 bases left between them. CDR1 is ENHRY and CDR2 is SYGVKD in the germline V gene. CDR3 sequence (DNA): TGTGCCATTGCTGGGGGGGGGATTGAAGCTTTCTTT. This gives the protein CAIAGGGIEAFF.

The CDR3 region has the DNA TGCGCCAGCAGCCCCCTCGGGGGACAGGGGGCTGGCGAGCAGTACTTC. Encoded protein: CASSPLGGQGAGEQYF. The rearrangement uses TRBV5-1 and TRBJ2-7, with 12 bases lining up with TRBD1. Germline CDR1 reads SGHRS; CDR2 reads YFSETQ. After removal of 4 bases from V and 6 bases from J, the junction contained 11 bases not matched to a gene. This CDR3 region has 16 residues.

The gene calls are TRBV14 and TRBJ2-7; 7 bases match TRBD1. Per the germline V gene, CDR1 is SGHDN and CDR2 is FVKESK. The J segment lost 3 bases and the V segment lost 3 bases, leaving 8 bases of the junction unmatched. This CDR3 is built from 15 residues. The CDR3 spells CASSQADRNSYEQYF. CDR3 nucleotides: TGTGCCAGCAGCCAGGCGGACAGGAATAGCTACGAGCAGTACTTC.

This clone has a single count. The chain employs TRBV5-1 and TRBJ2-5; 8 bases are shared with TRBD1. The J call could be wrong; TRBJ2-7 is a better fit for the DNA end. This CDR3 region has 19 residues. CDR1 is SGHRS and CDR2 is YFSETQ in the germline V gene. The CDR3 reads CASSSLATRDRLFGYEQYF. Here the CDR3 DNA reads TGCGCCAGCAGCTCGCTCGCCACCAGGGACAGGTTGTTTGGGTACGAGCAGTACTTC.

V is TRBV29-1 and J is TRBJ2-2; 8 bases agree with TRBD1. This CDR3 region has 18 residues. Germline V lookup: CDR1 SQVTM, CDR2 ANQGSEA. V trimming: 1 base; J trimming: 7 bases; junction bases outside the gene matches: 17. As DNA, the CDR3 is TGCAGCGTTGAAGGAGGTTTTGGGACAGGTAGATCCTACGGGGAGCTGTTTTTT. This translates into CSVEGGFGTGRSYGELFF.

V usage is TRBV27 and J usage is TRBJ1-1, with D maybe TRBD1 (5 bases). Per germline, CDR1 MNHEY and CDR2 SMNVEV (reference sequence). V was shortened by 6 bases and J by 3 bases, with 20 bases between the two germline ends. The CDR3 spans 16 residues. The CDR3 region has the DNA TGTGCCAGCAGCCCTTGGTCAGCAGGGAGGCACACTGAAGCTTTCTTT. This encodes CASSPWSAGRHTEAFF.

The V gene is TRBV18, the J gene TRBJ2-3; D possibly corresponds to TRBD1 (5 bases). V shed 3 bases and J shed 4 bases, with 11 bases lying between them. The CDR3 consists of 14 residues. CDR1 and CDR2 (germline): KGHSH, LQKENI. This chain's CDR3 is CASSPLTAADTQYF. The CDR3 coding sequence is TGTGCCAGCTCACCTTTGACAGCCGCAGATACGCAGTATTTT.

The CDR3 DNA is TGTGCCAGCGCCTCGCGGGGGACTGGTGTCGTCGAGCAGTACTTC. Its translation: CASASRGTGVVEQYF. The chain recombines TRBV19 with TRBJ2-7; TRBD2 aligns across 7 bases. Germline CDR1 is LNHDA and CDR2 is SQIVND (reference sequence). The CDR3 contains 15 residues. V lost 9 bases, J lost 6 bases, and 17 bases stayed unmatched.

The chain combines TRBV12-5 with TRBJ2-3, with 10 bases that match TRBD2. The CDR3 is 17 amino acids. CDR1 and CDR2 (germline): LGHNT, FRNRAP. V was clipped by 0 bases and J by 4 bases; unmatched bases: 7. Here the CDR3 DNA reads TGTGCTAGTGGTTTGGTACGGAGCGGGAGGGCCCCAGATACGCAGTATTTT. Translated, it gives CASGLVRSGRAPDTQYF. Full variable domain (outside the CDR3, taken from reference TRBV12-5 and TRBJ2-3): DARVTQTPRHKVTEMGQEVTMRCQPILGHNTVFWYRQTMMQGLELLAYFRNRAPLDDSGMPKDRFSAEMPDATLATLKIQPSEPRDSAVYFCASGLVRSGRAPDTQYFGPGTRLTVL.

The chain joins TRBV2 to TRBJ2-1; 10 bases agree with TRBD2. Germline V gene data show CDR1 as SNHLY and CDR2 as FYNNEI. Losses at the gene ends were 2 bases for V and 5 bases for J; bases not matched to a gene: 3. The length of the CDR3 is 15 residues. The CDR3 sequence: CASSERLAGDNEQFF. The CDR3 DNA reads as TGTGCCAGCAGTGAACGGCTAGCGGGAGACAATGAGCAGTTCTTC.

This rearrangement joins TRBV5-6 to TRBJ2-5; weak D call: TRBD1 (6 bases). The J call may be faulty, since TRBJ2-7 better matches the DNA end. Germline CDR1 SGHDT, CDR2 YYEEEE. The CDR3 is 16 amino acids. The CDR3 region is CASSLQGTHFIDEQYF. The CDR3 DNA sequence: TGTGCCAGCAGCTTGCAGGGGACCCATTTTATCGACGAGCAGTACTTC.

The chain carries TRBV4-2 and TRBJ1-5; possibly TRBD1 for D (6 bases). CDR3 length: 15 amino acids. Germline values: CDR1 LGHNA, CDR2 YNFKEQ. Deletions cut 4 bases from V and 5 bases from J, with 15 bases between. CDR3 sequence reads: CASSPLQGVDQPQHF. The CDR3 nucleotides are TGTGCCAGCAGCCCCTTACAGGGTGTGGATCAGCCCCAGCATTTT.

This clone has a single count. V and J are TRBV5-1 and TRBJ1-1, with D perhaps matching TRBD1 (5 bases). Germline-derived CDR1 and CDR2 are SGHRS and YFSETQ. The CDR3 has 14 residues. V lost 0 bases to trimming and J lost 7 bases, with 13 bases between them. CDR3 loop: CASSLGLGPGEAFF. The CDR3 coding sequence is TGCGCCAGCAGCTTGGGGTTGGGGCCAGGTGAAGCTTTCTTT.

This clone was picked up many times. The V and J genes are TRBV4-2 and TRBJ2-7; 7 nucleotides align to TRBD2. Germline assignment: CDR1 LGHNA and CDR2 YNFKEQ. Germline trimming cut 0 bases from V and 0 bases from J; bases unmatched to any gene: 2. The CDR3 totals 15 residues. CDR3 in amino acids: CASSQERGSSYEQYF. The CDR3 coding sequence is TGTGCCAGCAGCCAAGAGCGGGGGAGCTCCTACGAGCAGTACTTC.

CDR3 sequence (DNA): TGTGCCAGCAGCTTTCAGGGGGTTCGTAGCAATCAGCCCCAGCATTTT. It specifies CASSFQGVRSNQPQHF. This chain links TRBV28 with TRBJ1-5, with 7 bases matching TRBD1. The CDR3 sequence is 16 residues long. Germline-derived CDR1 and CDR2 are MDHEN and SYDVKM. J gave up 0 bases and V 6 bases, and 8 bases lay outside the gene matches. The full variable domain, its missing parts supplied by reference TRBV28 and TRBJ1-5, is DVKVTQSSRYLVKRTGEKVFLECVQDMDHENMFWYRQDPGLGLRLIYFSYDVKMKEKGDIPEGYSVSREKKERFSLILESASTNQTSMYLCASSFQGVRSNQPQHFGDGTRLSIL.

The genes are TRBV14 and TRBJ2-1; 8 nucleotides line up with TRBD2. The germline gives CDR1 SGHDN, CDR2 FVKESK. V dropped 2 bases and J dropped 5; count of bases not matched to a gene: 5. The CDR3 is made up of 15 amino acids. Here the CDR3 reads CASSQLSGKNNEQFF. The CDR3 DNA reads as TGTGCCAGCAGCCAACTTAGCGGGAAAAACAATGAGCAGTTCTTC.

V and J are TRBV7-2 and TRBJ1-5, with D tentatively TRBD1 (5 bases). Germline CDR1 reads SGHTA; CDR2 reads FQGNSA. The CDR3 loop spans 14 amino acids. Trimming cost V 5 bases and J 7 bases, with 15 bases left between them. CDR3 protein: CASSTRWGGQPQHF. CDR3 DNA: TGTGCCAGCAGCACCCGTTGGGGGGGGCAGCCCCAGCATTTT.

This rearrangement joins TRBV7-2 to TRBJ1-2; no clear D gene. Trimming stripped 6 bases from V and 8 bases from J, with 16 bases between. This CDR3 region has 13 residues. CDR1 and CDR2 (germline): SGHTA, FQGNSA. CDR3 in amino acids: CASSPFGQWGYTF. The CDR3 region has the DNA TGTGCCAGCAGTCCCTTTGGCCAATGGGGCTACACCTTC.

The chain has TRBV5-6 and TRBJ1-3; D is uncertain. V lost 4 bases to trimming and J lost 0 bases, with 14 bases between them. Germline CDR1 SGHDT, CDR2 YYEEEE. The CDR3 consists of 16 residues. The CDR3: CASSTYGGYSGNTIYF. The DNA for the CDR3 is TGTGCCAGCAGCACCTACGGCGGATACTCTGGAAACACCATATATTTT.

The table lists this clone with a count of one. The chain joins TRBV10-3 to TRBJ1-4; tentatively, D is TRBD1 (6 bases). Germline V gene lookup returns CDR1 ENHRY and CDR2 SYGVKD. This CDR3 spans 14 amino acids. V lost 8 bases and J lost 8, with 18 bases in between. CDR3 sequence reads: CAIGETGNPEKLFF. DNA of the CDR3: TGTGCCATCGGGGAGACAGGAAATCCAGAAAAACTGTTTTTT.

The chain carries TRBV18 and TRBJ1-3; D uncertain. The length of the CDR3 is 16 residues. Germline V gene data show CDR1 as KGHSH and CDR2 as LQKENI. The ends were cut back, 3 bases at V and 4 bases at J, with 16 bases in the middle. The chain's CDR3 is CASSPTMEVPGNTIYF. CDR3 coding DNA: TGTGCCAGCTCACCCACGATGGAGGTACCCGGAAACACCATATATTTT.

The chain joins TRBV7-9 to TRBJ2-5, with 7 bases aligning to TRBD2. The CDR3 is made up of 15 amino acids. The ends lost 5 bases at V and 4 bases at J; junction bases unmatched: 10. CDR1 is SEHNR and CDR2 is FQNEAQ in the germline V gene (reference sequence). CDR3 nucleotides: TGTGCCAGCAGCGGATCAGCGGGGATATCAGAGACCCAGTACTTC. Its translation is CASSGSAGISETQYF.

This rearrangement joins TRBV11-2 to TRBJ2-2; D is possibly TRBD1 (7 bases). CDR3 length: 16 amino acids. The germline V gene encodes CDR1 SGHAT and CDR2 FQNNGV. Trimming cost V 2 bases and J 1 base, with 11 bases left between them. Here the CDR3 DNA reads TGTGCCAGCAGCTTACCCCAGGGGGGGAACACCGGGGAGCTGTTTTTT. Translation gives CASSLPQGGNTGELFF.

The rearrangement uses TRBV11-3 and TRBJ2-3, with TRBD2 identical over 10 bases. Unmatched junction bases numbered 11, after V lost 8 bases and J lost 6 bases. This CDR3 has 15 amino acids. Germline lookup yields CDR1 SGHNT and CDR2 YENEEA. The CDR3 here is CASRRAGGVGDTQYF. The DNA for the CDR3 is TGTGCCAGCCGGCGAGCGGGGGGGGTAGGGGATACGCAGTATTTT.

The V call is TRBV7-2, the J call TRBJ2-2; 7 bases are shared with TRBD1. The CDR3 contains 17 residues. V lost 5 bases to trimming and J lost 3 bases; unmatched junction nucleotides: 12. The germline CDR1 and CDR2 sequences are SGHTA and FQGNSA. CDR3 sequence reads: CASSPRLTGRYTGELFF. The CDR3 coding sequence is TGTGCCAGCAGCCCGAGATTGACAGGGCGGTACACCGGGGAGCTGTTTTTT.

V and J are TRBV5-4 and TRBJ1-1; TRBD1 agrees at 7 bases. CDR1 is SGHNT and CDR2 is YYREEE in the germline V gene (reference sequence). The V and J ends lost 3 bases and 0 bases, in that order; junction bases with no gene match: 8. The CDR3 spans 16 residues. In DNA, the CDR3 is TGTGCCAGCAGCTCAAAAGGGGGCGGGATGAACACTGAAGCTTTCTTT. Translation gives CASSSKGGGMNTEAFF.

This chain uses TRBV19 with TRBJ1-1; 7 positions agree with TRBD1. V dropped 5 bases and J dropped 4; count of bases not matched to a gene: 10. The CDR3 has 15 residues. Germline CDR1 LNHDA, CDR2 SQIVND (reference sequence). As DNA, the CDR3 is TGTGCCAGTAGTCCCGGACAGGTGGAGGGCACTGAAGCTTTCTTT. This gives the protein CASSPGQVEGTEAFF.